Listed below are T cell receptor beta chains from one sample, sequenced in a study of blood T cell repertoires in COVID-19. Here immunoSEQ multiplex PCR was the method, and the copy in TCRdb shows in-frame clones only, minus some. This sample carries roughly 200,000 clones, 88% of them seen once, and the ten largest clones take under 6.5%. Material: peripheral blood. These receptors were collected from a man aged 35 to 55 with active or convalescent COVID-19. The CDR3 runs from the conserved cysteine through the conserved F or W. Rows give clone size only sometimes, using once, few, many, or a class for an expanded clone.

TRBV5-1	TRBJ2-5	NA	CASSSTGGRETQYF
TRBV5-5	TRBJ2-3	once	CASSLWREADTQYF
TRBV15	TRBJ1-2	NA	CATSREDSLYGYTF
TRBV10-3	TRBJ2-7	NA	CAISFDSRYEQYF
TRBV19	TRBJ2-5	NA	CASSIWRGGTQETQYF
TRBV10-3	TRBJ1-6	few	CAISGQQGDSPLHF
TRBV5-4	TRBJ2-3	NA	CASSLAGTGGLTDTQYF
TRBV27	TRBJ1-6	NA	CASSFGADRVSPLHF
TRBV7-9	TRBJ1-6	once	CASSPRQGRNSPLHF
TRBV27	TRBJ2-5	NA	CASNLRAGAQETQYF
TRBV27	TRBJ1-4	NA	CASSSTGVANEKLFF
TRBV4-3	TRBJ1-5	NA	CASSPTTSNQPQHF
TRBV24-1	TRBJ2-3	few	CATSDPGGGGDTQYF
TRBV4-3	TRBJ2-2	once	CASSQAVYSGYTGELFF
TRBV3-1/TRBV3-2	TRBJ1-2	NA	CASSQEEARGYTF
TRBV28	TRBJ1-1	NA	CASSPPGGLEAFF
TRBV19	TRBJ2-1	NA	CASSISDRVHEQFF
TRBV14	TRBJ2-2	once	CASSQPGQGTGELFF